This TCR beta chain derives from a study of blood T cells in healthy people across ages. Whole-study context: Template switching picked up about one barcoded beta molecule for each two T cells. Notes on the study in general: The authors considered diversity estimates from one million T cells to be underestimates.

This clonotype was picked up a small number of times. The antigen is unknown. The CDR3 runs to 14 residues. J gave up 9 bases and V 5 bases, and 6 bases lay outside the gene matches. Germline CDR1 is PRHDT and CDR2 is FYEKMQ (reference sequence). A second 7 to 11 cycle PCR used barcoded and J-beta primers. MiXCR, run by TCRdb on the 5' RACE reads, gives a single entry per CDR3 protein. The sample lists about 1,400,000 distinct CDR3 sequences; approximately 42% were seen once. Sequencing used blood. The clonotype originates from a woman aged 18-29 years in good health. The V call is TRBV13, the J call TRBJ2-2; TRBD2 matches 10 bases. The CDR3 loop is CASSPPLAGRELFF. CDR3 bases: TGTGCCAGCAGCCCCCCACTAGCGGGGAGGGAGCTGTTTTTT.